Listed here is a single T cell receptor (beta chain). Its antigen remains unidentified. PCR involved 60 Vbeta and 13 Jbeta primers. Measured with immunoSEQ multiplex PCR; TCRdb has only the in-frame clones, and not every one. The sample lists hundreds of thousands of clones; roughly two thirds were seen once. This sample is part of a study of cytomegalovirus exposure and HLA in healthy donors. Regarding the study as a whole: In an earlier analysis, most TCR beta V segments were productive about 87% or about 30% of the time.

Germline V gene sequence: CDR1 SGHNT, CDR2 YENEEA. V dropped 5 bases and J dropped 0; count of bases not matched to a gene: 2. The CDR3 covers 15 residues. Sequenced material: PBMCs. The sequence was collected from a female donor in good health and CMV-seronegative. The rearrangement joins TRBV11-3 to TRBJ1-4, with TRBD1 identical over 8 bases. In nucleotides, the CDR3 is TGTGCCAGCAGCCCACAGGGGGCAACTAATGAAAAACTGTTTTTT. Encoded protein: CASSPQGATNEKLFF.